The TCR beta chain described here comes from a study of blood T cell repertoires in COVID-19. Repertoires were generated with immunoSEQ multiplex PCR, while TCRdb's copy carries only in-frame clones and drops some. The sample yields approximately 91,000 clones, more than 60% seen once. The CDR3 runs 15 residues. The V gene lost 3 bases and the J gene lost 4 bases, with 14 bases spanning the gap. Germline V CDR1 and CDR2: KGHSH, LQKENI. The rearrangement uses TRBV18 and TRBJ2-3; maybe TRBD2 (5 bases). The source material was peripheral blood. The receptor comes from a man between 70 and 80 years old with acute or convalescent COVID-19. This CDR3 is CASSPRAIAADTQYF. CDR3 bases: TGTGCCAGCTCACCGAGGGCAATCGCAGCAGATACGCAGTATTTT.